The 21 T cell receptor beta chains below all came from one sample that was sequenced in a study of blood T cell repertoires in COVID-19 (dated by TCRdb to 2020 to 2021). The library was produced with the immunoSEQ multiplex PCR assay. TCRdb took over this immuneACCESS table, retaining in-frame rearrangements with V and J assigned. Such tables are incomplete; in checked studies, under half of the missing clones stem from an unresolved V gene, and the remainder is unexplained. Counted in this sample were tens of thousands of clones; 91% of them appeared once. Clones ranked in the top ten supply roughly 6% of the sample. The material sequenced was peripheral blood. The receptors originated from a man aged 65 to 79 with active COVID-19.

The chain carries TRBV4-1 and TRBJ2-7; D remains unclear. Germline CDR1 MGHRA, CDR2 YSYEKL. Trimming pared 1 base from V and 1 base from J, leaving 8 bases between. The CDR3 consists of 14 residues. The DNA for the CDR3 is TGCGCCAGCAGCCAAGGTGGCGGATCCTACGAGCAGTACTTC. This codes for CASSQGGGSYEQYF.

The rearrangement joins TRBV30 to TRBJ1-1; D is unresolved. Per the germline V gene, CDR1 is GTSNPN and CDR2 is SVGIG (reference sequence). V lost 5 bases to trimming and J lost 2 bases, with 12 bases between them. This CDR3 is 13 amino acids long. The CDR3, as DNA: TGTGCCTGGTCCCGGGATTTAAACACTGAAGCTTTCTTT. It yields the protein CAWSRDLNTEAFF.

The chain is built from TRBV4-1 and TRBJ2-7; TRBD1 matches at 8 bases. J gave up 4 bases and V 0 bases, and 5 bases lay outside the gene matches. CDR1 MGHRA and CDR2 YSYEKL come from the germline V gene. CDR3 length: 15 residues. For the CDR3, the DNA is TGCGCCAGCAGCCAAGATTGGACAGGGCTTTACGAGCAGTACTTC. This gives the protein CASSQDWTGLYEQYF.

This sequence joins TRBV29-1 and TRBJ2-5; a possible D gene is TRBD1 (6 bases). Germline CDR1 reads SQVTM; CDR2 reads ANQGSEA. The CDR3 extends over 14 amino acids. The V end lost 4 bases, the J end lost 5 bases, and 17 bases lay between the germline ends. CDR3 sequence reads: CSVVTGTAWETQYF. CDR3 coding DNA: TGCAGCGTTGTAACAGGGACGGCTTGGGAGACCCAGTACTTC. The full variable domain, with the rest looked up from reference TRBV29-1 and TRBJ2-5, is SAVISQKPSRDICQRGTSLTIQCQVDSQVTMMFWYRQQPGQSLTLIATANQGSEATYESGFVIDKFPISRPNLTFSTLTVSNMSPEDSSIYLCSVVTGTAWETQYFGPGTRLLVL.

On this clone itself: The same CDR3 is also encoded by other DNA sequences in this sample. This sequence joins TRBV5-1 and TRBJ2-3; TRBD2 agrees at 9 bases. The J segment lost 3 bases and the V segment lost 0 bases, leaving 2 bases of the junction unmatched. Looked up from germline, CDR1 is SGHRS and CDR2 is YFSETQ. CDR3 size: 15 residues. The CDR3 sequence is CASSLGRGGTDTQYF. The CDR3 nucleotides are TGCGCCAGCAGCTTGGGGCGGGGGGGAACAGATACGCAGTATTTT.

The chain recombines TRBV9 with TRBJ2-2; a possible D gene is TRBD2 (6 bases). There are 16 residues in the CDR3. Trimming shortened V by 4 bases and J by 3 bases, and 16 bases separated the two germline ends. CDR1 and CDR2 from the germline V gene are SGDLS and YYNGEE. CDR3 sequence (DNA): TGTGCCAGCAGCCGCCTTGAGGGGAGGCACACCGGGGAGCTGTTTTTT. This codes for CASSRLEGRHTGELFF.

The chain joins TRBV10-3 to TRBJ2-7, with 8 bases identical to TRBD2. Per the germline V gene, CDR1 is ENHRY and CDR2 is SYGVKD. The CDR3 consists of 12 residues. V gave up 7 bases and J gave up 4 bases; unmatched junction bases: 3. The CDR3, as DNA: TGTGCCATCAACGGGGGGGCATACGAGCAGTACTTC. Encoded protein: CAINGGAYEQYF.

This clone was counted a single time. CDR3 sequence: CASSWARTSGGNEQFF. Written as DNA, the CDR3 is TGTGCCAGCAGCTGGGCGAGGACTAGCGGGGGGAATGAGCAGTTCTTC. The V gene is TRBV11-2, the J gene TRBJ2-1; 14 nucleotides align to TRBD2. Germline CDR1 SGHAT, CDR2 FQNNGV. The CDR3 runs 16 residues. J gave up 7 bases and V 4 bases, and 6 bases lay outside the gene matches.

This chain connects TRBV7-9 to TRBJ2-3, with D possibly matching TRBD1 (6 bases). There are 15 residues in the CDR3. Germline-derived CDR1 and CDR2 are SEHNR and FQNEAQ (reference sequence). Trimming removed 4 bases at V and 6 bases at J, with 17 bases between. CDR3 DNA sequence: TGTGCCAGCAGCTCCCCGGGACATCCGTCCGATACGCAGTATTTT. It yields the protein CASSSPGHPSDTQYF. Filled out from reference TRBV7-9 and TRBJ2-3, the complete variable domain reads DTGVSQNPRHKITKRGQNVTFRCDPISEHNRLYWYRQTLGQGPEFLTYFQNEAQLEKSRLLSDRFSAERPKGSFSTLEIQRTEQGDSAMYLCASSSPGHPSDTQYFGPGTRLTVL.

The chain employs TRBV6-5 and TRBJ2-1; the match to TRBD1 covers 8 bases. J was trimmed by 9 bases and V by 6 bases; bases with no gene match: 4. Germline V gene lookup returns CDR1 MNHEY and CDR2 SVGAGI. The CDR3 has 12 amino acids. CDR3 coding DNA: TGTGCCAGCAGACAGGGGGGCGGTGAGCAGTTCTTC. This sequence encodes CASRQGGGEQFF.

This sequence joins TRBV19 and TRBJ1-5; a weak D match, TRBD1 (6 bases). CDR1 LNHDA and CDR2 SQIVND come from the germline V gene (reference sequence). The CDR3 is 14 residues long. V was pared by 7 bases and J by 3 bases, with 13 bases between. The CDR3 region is CASNLGAFNQPQHF. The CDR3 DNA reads TGTGCCAGTAACCTGGGGGCCTTCAATCAGCCCCAGCATTTT.

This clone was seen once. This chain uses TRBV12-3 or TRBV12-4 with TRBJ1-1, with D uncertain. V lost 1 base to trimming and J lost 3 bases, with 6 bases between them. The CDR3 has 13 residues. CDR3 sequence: CASSLGPDTEAFF. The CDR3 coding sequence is TGTGCCAGCAGTTTAGGGCCCGACACTGAAGCTTTCTTT.

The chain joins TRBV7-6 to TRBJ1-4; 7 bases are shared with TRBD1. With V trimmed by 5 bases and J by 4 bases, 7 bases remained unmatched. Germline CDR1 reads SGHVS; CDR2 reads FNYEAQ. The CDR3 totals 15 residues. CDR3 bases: TGTGCCAGCAGCACTGGACAGGCGTTTAATGAAAAACTGTTTTTT. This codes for CASSTGQAFNEKLFF.

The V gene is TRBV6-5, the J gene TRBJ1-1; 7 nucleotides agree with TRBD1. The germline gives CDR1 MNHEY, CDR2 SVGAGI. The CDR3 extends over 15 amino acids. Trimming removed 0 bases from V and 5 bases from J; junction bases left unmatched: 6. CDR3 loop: CASSYSWTGKTEAFF. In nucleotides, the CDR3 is TGTGCCAGCAGTTACTCCTGGACAGGCAAGACTGAAGCTTTCTTT.

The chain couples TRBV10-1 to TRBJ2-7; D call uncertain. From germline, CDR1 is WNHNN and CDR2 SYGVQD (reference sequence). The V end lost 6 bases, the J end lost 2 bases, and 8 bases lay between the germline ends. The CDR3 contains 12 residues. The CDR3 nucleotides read TGCGCCAGCAGCGACAAGACCTACGAGCAGTACTTC. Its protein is CASSDKTYEQYF.

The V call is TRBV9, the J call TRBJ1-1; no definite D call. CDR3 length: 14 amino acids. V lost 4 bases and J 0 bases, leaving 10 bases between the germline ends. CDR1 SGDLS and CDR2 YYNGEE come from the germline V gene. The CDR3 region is CASSPGRMNTEAFF. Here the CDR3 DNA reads TGTGCCAGCAGCCCGGGTCGGATGAACACTGAAGCTTTCTTT.

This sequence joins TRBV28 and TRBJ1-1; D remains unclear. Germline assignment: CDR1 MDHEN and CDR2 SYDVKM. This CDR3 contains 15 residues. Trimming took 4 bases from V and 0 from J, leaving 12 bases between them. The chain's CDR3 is CASSSPSHLNTEAFF. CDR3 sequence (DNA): TGTGCCAGCAGTTCGCCCAGTCATCTGAACACTGAAGCTTTCTTT.

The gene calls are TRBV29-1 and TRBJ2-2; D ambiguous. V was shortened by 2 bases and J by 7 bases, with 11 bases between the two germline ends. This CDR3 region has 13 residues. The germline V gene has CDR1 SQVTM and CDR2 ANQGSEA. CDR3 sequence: CSVEKRPGGELFF. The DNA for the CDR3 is TGCAGCGTTGAAAAACGTCCCGGCGGGGAGCTGTTTTTT.

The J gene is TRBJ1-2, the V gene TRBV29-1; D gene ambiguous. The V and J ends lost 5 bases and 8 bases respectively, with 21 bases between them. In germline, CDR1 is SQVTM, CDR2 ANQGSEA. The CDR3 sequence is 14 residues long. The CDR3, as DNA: TGCAGCGTTAGCCGGGGAGCGGGAGATAGGGGCTACACCTTC. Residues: CSVSRGAGDRGYTF.

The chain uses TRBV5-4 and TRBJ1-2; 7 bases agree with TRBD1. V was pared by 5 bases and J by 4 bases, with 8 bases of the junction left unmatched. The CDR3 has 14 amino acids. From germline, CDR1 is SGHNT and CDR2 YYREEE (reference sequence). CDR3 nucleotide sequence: TGTGCCAGCAGGATAGAACAGGGGCCCTATGGCTACACCTTC. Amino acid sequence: CASRIEQGPYGYTF.

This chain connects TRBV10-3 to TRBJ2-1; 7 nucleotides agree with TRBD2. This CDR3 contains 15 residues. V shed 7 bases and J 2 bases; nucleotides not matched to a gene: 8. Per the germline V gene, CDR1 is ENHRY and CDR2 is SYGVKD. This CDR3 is CAITEAGRAYNEQFF. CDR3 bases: TGTGCCATCACCGAAGCGGGGCGCGCCTACAATGAGCAGTTCTTC.